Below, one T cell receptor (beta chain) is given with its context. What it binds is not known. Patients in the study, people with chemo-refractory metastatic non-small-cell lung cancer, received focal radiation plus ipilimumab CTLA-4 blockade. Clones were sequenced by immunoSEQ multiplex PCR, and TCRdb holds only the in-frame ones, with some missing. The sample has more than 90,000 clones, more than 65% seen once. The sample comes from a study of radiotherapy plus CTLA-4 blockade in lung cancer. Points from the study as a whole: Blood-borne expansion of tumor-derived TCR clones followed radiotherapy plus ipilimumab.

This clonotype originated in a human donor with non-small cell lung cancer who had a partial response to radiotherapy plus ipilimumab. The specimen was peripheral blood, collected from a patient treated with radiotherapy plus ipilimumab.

DNA of the CDR3: TGTGCCAGCTCACCGAATCAGTACACTGAAGCTTTCTTT. Protein: CASSPNQYTEAFF. V gene TRBV18 combines with J gene TRBJ1-1; no clear D gene. There are 13 residues in the CDR3. Trimming left V 3 bases short and J 3 bases short, with 8 bases between. Looked up from germline, CDR1 is KGHSH and CDR2 is LQKENI.